These T cell receptor beta chains were read from a single sample in a study of T-cell reconstitution after alpha-beta-depleted transplantation in children. TCRdb independently ran MiXCR on the PCR reads; one entry per CDR3 protein. The data contain some 220,000 distinct CDR3 sequences, about a tenth of them singletons. The specimen was PBMCs, collected before TCRalphabeta/CD19-depleted stem cell transplant. These receptors all stem from a child under two years old with acute myeloid leukemia, due to receive a stem cell transplant. Each CDR3 is given with its conserved first and last residue. D genes are given only for firm matches. Clone size is not always given. Where it is, it says once, few, many or a class for expanded clones.

v_call: TRBV11-2
clone_size: many
j_call: TRBJ1-1
d_call: NA
cdr3_aa: CASSLALEGAAFF
cdr3_nt: TGTGCCAGCAGCTTAGCGTTAGAGGGTGCGGCTTTCTTT

v_call: TRBV19
clone_size: many
j_call: TRBJ1-1
d_call: TRBD1
cdr3_aa: CASSSGTGQTFF
cdr3_nt: TGTGCCAGTAGTTCCGGGACAGGGCAGACTTTCTTT

v_call: TRBV4-1
clone_size: few
j_call: TRBJ2-4
d_call: NA
cdr3_aa: CASSQGSQGDIQYF
cdr3_nt: TGCGCCAGCAGCCAAGGTTCGCAGGGAGACATTCAGTACTTC

v_call: TRBV19
clone_size: many
j_call: TRBJ2-2
d_call: TRBD1
cdr3_aa: CATEPRDRGYTGELFF
cdr3_nt: TGTGCCACCGAGCCCCGGGACAGGGGATACACCGGGGAGCTGTTTTTT

v_call: TRBV5-1
clone_size: many
j_call: TRBJ2-1
d_call: NA
cdr3_aa: CASSFRDPYNEQFF
cdr3_nt: TGCGCCAGCAGCTTTCGGGACCCCTACAATGAGCAGTTCTTC

v_call: TRBV12-3/TRBV12-4
clone_size: many
j_call: TRBJ1-6
d_call: NA
cdr3_aa: CASSFYVGSPLHF
cdr3_nt: TGTGCCAGCAGTTTCTACGTAGGCTCACCCCTCCACTTT

v_call: TRBV20-1
clone_size: many
j_call: TRBJ2-1
d_call: NA
cdr3_aa: CSTTRELGGNEQFF
cdr3_nt: TGCAGTACCACGAGGGAACTAGGTGGCAATGAGCAGTTCTTC

v_call: TRBV30
clone_size: NA
j_call: TRBJ2-7
d_call: TRBD1
cdr3_aa: CAWTLDRANGQYF
cdr3_nt: TGTGCCTGGACCCTGGACAGGGCAAATGGGCAGTACTTC

v_call: TRBV29-1
clone_size: NA
j_call: TRBJ1-2
d_call: NA
cdr3_aa: CSVGGQNYGYTF
cdr3_nt: TGCAGCGTTGGTGGTCAGAACTATGGCTACACCTTC

v_call: TRBV12-3/TRBV12-4
clone_size: many
j_call: TRBJ1-2
d_call: NA
cdr3_aa: CASSKNPWGGYTF
cdr3_nt: TGTGCCAGCAGTAAAAACCCCTGGGGTGGCTACACCTTC

v_call: TRBV20-1
clone_size: many
j_call: TRBJ2-5
d_call: TRBD2
cdr3_aa: CSAGGRGGETQYF
cdr3_nt: TGCAGTGCAGGGGGGCGGGGGGGAGAGACCCAGTACTTC

v_call: TRBV5-1
clone_size: many
j_call: TRBJ2-7
d_call: TRBD2
cdr3_aa: CASSFAALWGGRTYEQYF
cdr3_nt: TGCGCCAGCAGCTTTGCGGCCCTTTGGGGCGGGAGAACATACGAGCAGTACTTC

v_call: TRBV5-1
clone_size: many
j_call: TRBJ1-4
d_call: NA
cdr3_aa: CASSLGYGTEDEKLFF
cdr3_nt: TGCGCCAGCAGCTTGGGTTACGGGACGGAAGATGAAAAACTGTTTTTT

v_call: TRBV11-2
clone_size: many
j_call: TRBJ2-3
d_call: NA
cdr3_aa: CASSARPRGVTDTQYF
cdr3_nt: TGTGCCAGCAGCGCCCGCCCTCGGGGAGTCACAGATACGCAGTATTTT

v_call: TRBV20-1
clone_size: many
j_call: TRBJ2-7
d_call: NA
cdr3_aa: CSASSEGPYEQYF
cdr3_nt: TGCAGTGCTAGCTCGGAGGGACCCTACGAGCAGTACTTC

v_call: TRBV2
clone_size: many
j_call: TRBJ1-2
d_call: NA
cdr3_aa: CASISRGYTF
cdr3_nt: TGTGCCAGCATCTCTCGTGGCTACACCTTC

v_call: TRBV3-1
clone_size: many
j_call: TRBJ2-1
d_call: NA
cdr3_aa: CASSQENGDGLYEQFF
cdr3_nt: TGTGCCAGCAGCCAAGAAAACGGGGACGGCCTATACGAGCAGTTCTTC

v_call: TRBV12-3/TRBV12-4
clone_size: many
j_call: TRBJ2-2
d_call: NA
cdr3_aa: CASSSAGSYTGELFF
cdr3_nt: TGTGCCAGCAGCTCCGCCGGGAGTTACACCGGGGAGCTGTTTTTT

v_call: TRBV6-6
clone_size: many
j_call: TRBJ2-1
d_call: NA
cdr3_aa: CAGGGSYNEQFF
cdr3_nt: TGTGCCGGGGGCGGTTCCTACAATGAGCAGTTCTTC

v_call: TRBV12-3/TRBV12-4
clone_size: many
j_call: TRBJ1-4
d_call: TRBD1
cdr3_aa: CASQRGGQGPKEKLFF
cdr3_nt: TGTGCCAGCCAGAGGGGAGGACAGGGACCGAAAGAAAAACTGTTTTTT

v_call: TRBV28
clone_size: many
j_call: TRBJ1-1
d_call: NA
cdr3_aa: CASRSGTGNTEAFF
cdr3_nt: TGTGCCAGTCGATCTGGGACGGGGAACACTGAAGCTTTCTTT

v_call: TRBV29-1
clone_size: many
j_call: TRBJ2-4
d_call: NA
cdr3_aa: CSVVGGHRGKNIQYF
cdr3_nt: TGCAGCGTTGTTGGAGGGCACCGGGGCAAAAACATTCAGTACTTC

v_call: TRBV7-9
clone_size: many
j_call: TRBJ2-1
d_call: NA
cdr3_aa: CASSFWTDNEQFF
cdr3_nt: TGTGCCAGCAGCTTCTGGACAGACAATGAGCAGTTCTTC

v_call: TRBV27
clone_size: NA
j_call: TRBJ2-7
d_call: TRBD1
cdr3_aa: CASSLFGTVSYEQYF
cdr3_nt: TGTGCCAGCAGTTTATTCGGGACAGTCTCCTACGAGCAGTACTTC

v_call: TRBV19
clone_size: NA
j_call: TRBJ2-1
d_call: TRBD2
cdr3_aa: CASSIDPGLGLAGSEQFF
cdr3_nt: TGTGCCAGTAGTATAGATCCGGGGTTGGGACTAGCGGGAAGCGAGCAGTTCTTC

v_call: TRBV28
clone_size: many
j_call: TRBJ2-1
d_call: NA
cdr3_aa: CASKGGTRGSRHNEQFF
cdr3_nt: TGTGCCAGCAAAGGCGGTACGAGGGGTAGCAGGCACAATGAGCAGTTCTTC

v_call: TRBV4-2
clone_size: many
j_call: TRBJ2-1
d_call: TRBD2
cdr3_aa: CASSQEGGVSGFSYNEQFF
cdr3_nt: TGTGCCAGCAGCCAAGAAGGTGGGGTTAGCGGGTTCTCCTACAATGAGCAGTTCTTC

v_call: TRBV7-9
clone_size: NA
j_call: TRBJ2-5
d_call: NA
cdr3_aa: CASSLQEYQETQYF
cdr3_nt: TGTGCCAGCAGTTTGCAGGAGTACCAAGAGACCCAGTACTTC

v_call: TRBV20-1
clone_size: once
j_call: TRBJ1-3
d_call: NA
cdr3_aa: CSASAGPGNTIYF
cdr3_nt: TGCAGTGCTAGTGCAGGGCCTGGAAACACCATATATTTT

v_call: TRBV20-1
clone_size: many
j_call: TRBJ2-1
d_call: NA
cdr3_aa: CSARIGRLDEQFF
cdr3_nt: TGCAGTGCTAGGATTGGCCGGCTGGATGAGCAGTTCTTC

v_call: TRBV5-1
clone_size: many
j_call: TRBJ2-5
d_call: NA
cdr3_aa: CASSLIAETQYF
cdr3_nt: TGCGCCAGCAGCTTGATCGCGGAGACCCAGTACTTC

v_call: TRBV6-1
clone_size: many
j_call: TRBJ1-2
d_call: TRBD1
cdr3_aa: CASSSGDRGLYGYTF
cdr3_nt: TGTGCCAGCAGCTCGGGGGACAGGGGGCTCTATGGCTACACCTTC

v_call: TRBV12-3/TRBV12-4
clone_size: many
j_call: TRBJ2-1
d_call: NA
cdr3_aa: CASMWQGNSNEQFF
cdr3_nt: TGTGCCAGCATGTGGCAGGGAAATTCCAATGAGCAGTTCTTC

v_call: TRBV3-1
clone_size: many
j_call: TRBJ2-7
d_call: TRBD2
cdr3_aa: CASSQLSGIGHEQYF
cdr3_nt: TGTGCCAGCAGCCAACTGAGCGGGATCGGCCACGAGCAGTACTTC

v_call: TRBV20-1
clone_size: many
j_call: TRBJ2-7
d_call: TRBD1
cdr3_aa: CSARGQLSYEQYF
cdr3_nt: TGCAGTGCTAGGGGACAGCTTAGTTACGAGCAGTACTTC

v_call: TRBV29-1
clone_size: many
j_call: TRBJ1-4
d_call: NA
cdr3_aa: CSVELPGGGRNNEKLFF
cdr3_nt: TGCAGCGTTGAATTACCTGGCGGGGGCCGTAATAATGAAAAACTGTTTTTT

v_call: TRBV20-1
clone_size: many
j_call: TRBJ2-1
d_call: NA
cdr3_aa: CSANLPTGLRFF
cdr3_nt: TGCAGTGCTAACTTACCCACAGGGCTGAGGTTCTTC

v_call: TRBV5-1
clone_size: many
j_call: TRBJ2-1
d_call: TRBD2
cdr3_aa: CASKATGTSGSTGYNEQFF
cdr3_nt: TGCGCCAGCAAAGCCACCGGGACTAGCGGGAGCACGGGCTACAATGAGCAGTTCTTC

v_call: TRBV5-1
clone_size: many
j_call: TRBJ2-1
d_call: TRBD2
cdr3_aa: CASSAGGTSSNEQFF
cdr3_nt: TGCGCCAGCAGCGCTGGGGGGACTAGCAGCAATGAGCAGTTCTTC

v_call: TRBV7-2
clone_size: many
j_call: TRBJ1-3
d_call: NA
cdr3_aa: CASSLAGGAFSGNTIYF
cdr3_nt: TGTGCCAGCAGCTTAGCCGGGGGGGCTTTCTCTGGAAACACCATATATTTT

v_call: TRBV5-1
clone_size: many
j_call: TRBJ2-5
d_call: TRBD1
cdr3_aa: CASSRTRDRGMETQYF
cdr3_nt: TGCGCCAGCAGCAGAACCCGGGACAGGGGTATGGAGACCCAGTACTTC

v_call: TRBV11-1
clone_size: many
j_call: TRBJ1-6
d_call: NA
cdr3_aa: CASSLGGPLHF
cdr3_nt: TGTGCCAGCAGCTTAGGGGGGCCCCTCCACTTT

v_call: TRBV5-4
clone_size: NA
j_call: TRBJ2-7
d_call: NA
cdr3_aa: CASSSSTGMAYEQYF
cdr3_nt: TGTGCCAGCAGCTCCTCGACAGGAATGGCCTACGAGCAGTACTTC

v_call: TRBV5-1
clone_size: many
j_call: TRBJ2-1
d_call: NA
cdr3_aa: CASSLDSSRYNEQFF
cdr3_nt: TGCGCCAGCAGCTTGGATTCTAGCCGCTACAATGAGCAGTTCTTC

v_call: TRBV24-1
clone_size: NA
j_call: TRBJ2-2
d_call: NA
cdr3_aa: CATTGSVNSGVLFF
cdr3_nt: TGTGCCACCACTGGATCAGTGAACTCCGGGGTGCTATTTTTT

v_call: TRBV7-2
clone_size: many
j_call: TRBJ2-1
d_call: NA
cdr3_aa: CASSGRDEDEQFF
cdr3_nt: TGTGCCAGCAGCGGCCGGGACGAGGATGAGCAGTTCTTC

v_call: TRBV9
clone_size: many
j_call: TRBJ2-3
d_call: TRBD2
cdr3_aa: CASSVQGWVRRGGTDTQYF
cdr3_nt: TGTGCCAGCAGCGTTCAAGGATGGGTACGGCGGGGGGGCACAGATACGCAGTATTTT

v_call: TRBV4-2
clone_size: many
j_call: TRBJ2-1
d_call: NA
cdr3_aa: CASSQTRVAAYNEQFF
cdr3_nt: TGTGCCAGCAGCCAAACACGGGTGGCTGCGTACAATGAGCAGTTCTTC

v_call: TRBV29-1
clone_size: many
j_call: TRBJ2-1
d_call: NA
cdr3_aa: CSVVSEQAFF
cdr3_nt: TGCAGCGTTGTGAGTGAGCAGGCGTTCTTC

v_call: TRBV12-3/TRBV12-4
clone_size: NA
j_call: TRBJ2-2
d_call: NA
cdr3_aa: CASSSDAGELFF
cdr3_nt: TGTGCCAGCAGTTCCGACGCCGGGGAGCTGTTTTTT

v_call: TRBV7-9
clone_size: many
j_call: TRBJ2-2
d_call: NA
cdr3_aa: CASSNRDHTGELFF
cdr3_nt: TGTGCCAGCAGCAACAGGGACCACACCGGGGAGCTGTTTTTT

v_call: TRBV20-1
clone_size: many
j_call: TRBJ2-5
d_call: TRBD2
cdr3_aa: CSASEAGVKTQYF
cdr3_nt: TGCAGTGCTAGTGAAGCGGGAGTGAAGACCCAGTACTTC

v_call: TRBV27
clone_size: many
j_call: TRBJ2-1
d_call: TRBD1
cdr3_aa: CASSPGQGWNEQFF
cdr3_nt: TGTGCCAGCAGTCCCGGACAGGGGTGGAATGAGCAGTTCTTC

v_call: TRBV20-1
clone_size: many
j_call: TRBJ2-1
d_call: TRBD1
cdr3_aa: CSAVDRFYNEQFF
cdr3_nt: TGCAGTGCTGTGGACAGGTTCTACAATGAGCAGTTCTTC